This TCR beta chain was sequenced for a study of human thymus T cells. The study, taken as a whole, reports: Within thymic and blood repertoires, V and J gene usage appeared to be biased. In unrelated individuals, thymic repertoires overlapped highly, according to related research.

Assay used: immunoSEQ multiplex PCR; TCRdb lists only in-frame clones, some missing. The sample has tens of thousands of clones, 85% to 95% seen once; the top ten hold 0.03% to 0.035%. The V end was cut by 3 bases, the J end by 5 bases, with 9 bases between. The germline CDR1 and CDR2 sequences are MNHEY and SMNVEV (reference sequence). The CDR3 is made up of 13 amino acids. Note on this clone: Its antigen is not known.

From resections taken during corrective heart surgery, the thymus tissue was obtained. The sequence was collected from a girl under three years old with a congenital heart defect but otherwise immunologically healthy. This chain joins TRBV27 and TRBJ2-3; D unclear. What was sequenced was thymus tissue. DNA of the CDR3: TGTGCCAGCAGTTTGGCTATCCAAGATACGCAGTATTTT. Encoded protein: CASSLAIQDTQYF.